This TCR beta chain was observed in a study of T cells after yellow fever vaccination. General study results and limits: Weaker, the secondary response had a peak occurring faster, on day 5 versus 15.

Trimming pared 2 bases from V and 7 bases from J, leaving 15 bases between. Germline CDR1 is SEHNR and CDR2 is FQNEAQ (reference sequence). CDR3 length equals 15 residues. UMIs were added to TCR cDNA along with a universal primer site when it was made by 5'RACE template switching. TCRdb processed the 5' RACE reads anew with MiXCR; each CDR3 protein has one entry. The sample records about 74,000 distinct CDR3 sequences, 7.1% being singletons. This clonotype was observed at least ten times. Its specificity is unknown. The TCR sequence derives from a young man who received the YFV17D yellow fever vaccine. Sequenced material: CD8+ T cells sorted from PBMCs, taken 5 to 6 days after the first yellow fever vaccination. The genes are TRBV7-9 and TRBJ2-4; D is undetermined. In DNA, the CDR3 is TGTGCCAGCAGCTTAACTTACAGCAAGAAGAACATTCAGTACTTC. Translating it yields CASSLTYSKKNIQYF.